This T cell receptor beta chain derives from a study of T cells expressing NK-cell markers. Study as a whole: Investigators obtained TCR beta repertoires from sorted CD3+CD56+NKG2C+, CD3+CD56+NKG2C- and CD3+CD56-NKG2C+ T cells.

This CDR3 spans 15 amino acids. Germline lookup yields CDR1 SGHVS and CDR2 FQNEAQ. On this clonotype: Its antigen is currently unknown.

Study-level findings and limits: The study left the HCMV specificity of expanded NKG2C+ T cell clones unresolved.

Libraries used 5'RACE template switching adding universal primer site and UMIs. Each CDR3 protein gets one entry in TCRdb, which reprocessed the 5' RACE reads and gives no DNA. The clone table shows about 460,000 distinct CDR3 sequences, with the ten largest holding over 1.3%. The receptor was isolated from a woman aged 45 to 65 in good health. The sample taken for sequencing was blood T cells: a sorted CD56 or NKG2C T cell subset, CD4+ or CD8+ T cells, or bulk PBMC T cells (not recorded which). This chain joins TRBV7-8 and TRBJ2-1; checking the TCRdb D call of TRBD2 is not possible without DNA. This CDR3 reads CASRSGTSGINEQFF.